The clone carrying this T cell receptor beta chain has just a few counts. What it recognizes is unknown. This CDR3 is 14 amino acids long. Germline trimming cut 6 bases from V and 4 bases from J; bases unmatched to any gene: 5. Treatment reported: oral pan-JAK inhibitor, 5-10 mg twice daily. PBMC-derived CD4+ and CD8+ T cells were sorted. Sequencing templates came from extracted RNA that was reverse transcribed into cDNA. Profiling relied on immunoSEQ multiplex PCR, and the TCRdb table lists in-frame clones only, not all of them. In the table there are over 70,000 clones, around 60% of which are singletons. The data stem from a study of CD8+ T cells in alopecia areata. About the research overall: Severity was scored as percentage of affected scalp area in treated patients.

Study-wide points: Persistence of many expanded lesional clones was seen in scalp and blood during tofacitinib.

The sequencing used CD8+ T cells sorted from blood, collected at week 24, from a patient treated with tofacitinib. The V call is TRBV23-1, the J call TRBJ2-7; the match to TRBD1 covers 11 bases. TRBV23-1 is an ORF; its function is uncertain. The clonotype originates from a human donor with alopecia areata. This CDR3 is CASRYGTGGYEQYF. The CDR3 DNA is TGCGCCAGCAGATACGGGACAGGGGGTTACGAGCAGTACTTC.